This T cell receptor (beta chain) derives from a study of Ad26.COV2.S vaccination and SARS-CoV-2 variants. Study as a whole: Doses of Ad26.COV2.S were injected into muscle once or twice, 56 days apart. Study conclusions and caveats: Among vaccine recipients, spike-specific TCR breadth exceeded that of placebo recipients. Estimates derived from TCR breadth and depth analyses may have underestimated total T cell responses.

The CDR3 contains 16 residues. The ends lost 3 bases at V and 0 bases at J; junction bases unmatched: 0. Germline assignment: CDR1 SGHTA and CDR2 FQGNSA. Assay: immunoSEQ multiplex PCR; the TCRdb copy retains only in-frame clones and omits some. The repertoire holds about 680,000 clones, with 80% to 90% as singletons. As to treatment: some 20 received Ad26.COV2.S at low or high dose, single or two shots; roughly 5 received placebo; per-sample allocation not given. Sampling occurred on day 63 after the first vaccine or placebo injection. A Boston adult aged 18-55 years was the donor. A word on this clone: The antigen remains unidentified.

This TCR came from a person between 18 and 65 years old who received the Ad26.COV2.S COVID-19 vaccine or a placebo. The sequencing here drew on peripheral blood, taken in a trial of Ad26.COV2.S vaccine versus placebo. V gene TRBV7-2 combines with J gene TRBJ2-3, with 13 bases matching TRBD2. The DNA of the CDR3 is TGTGCCAGCAGCTTGGGACTAGCGGGGAGCACAGATACGCAGTATTTT. It yields the protein CASSLGLAGSTDTQYF.